This TCR beta chain is from a study of blood T cell repertoires in COVID-19 (dated by TCRdb to about 2020). Looking at the study overall: Samples covering the acute and convalescent phases of COVID-19 were provided by collaborators in the United States, Italy and Spain. The material from the prospective study consisted of cDNA or gDNA derived from T cells, B-cell-depleted T cells, or PBMCs. Subjects who had been exposed to COVID-19, were actively infected with it, or had recovered from it provided the deeply sampled blood TCRbeta repertoires that made up the dataset. The repertoires were made available in a free public database intended to serve as a resource for research on the immune response to SARS-CoV-2. The samples were drawn from two sources: the first 160 participants of the ongoing ImmuneRACE study, and 1,000 to 1,500 subjects contributed by 6 global collaborators. A de-identified subject ID, COVID-19 status, age in years and sex were almost always included in the sample metadata. Where available, HLA class I and class II types were obtained from metadata supplied by the sample provider rather than from assay-based typing.

On this clone: Its antigen has not been determined. Within one base of it there is no much larger clone, and no base qualities were kept.

The cysteine opens and the phenylalanine closes a CDR3 of 13 amino acids. The DNA shown is the 39-base CDR3, in frame from base 1. V is trimmed back by 3 bases and J by 14 bases, and the junction contains 11 bases that no gene match accounts for. According to the germline V gene (reference sequence), CDR1 reads MNHEY and CDR2 reads SMNVEV. TCRbeta CDR3 regions were amplified from genomic DNA using the immunoSEQ Assay, a bias-controlled multiplex PCR. The published analysis was carried out like this. Nucleated cell counts per sample were estimated from amplification of reference gene primers within the assay. Sequence reads were collapsed and filtered to measure the absolute abundance of every unique TCRbeta CDR3 rearrangement. For each sample, productive Simpson clonality was calculated as the square root of Simpson's diversity index over productive rearrangements. TCRdb took this table from immuneACCESS and kept in-frame rearrangements with V and J called. Such tables lack part of the clones; where checked against another copy, unresolved V genes explain under half of the gap, and the rest is unexplained. V and J calls and clone size are given by that table; D and trimming were obtained from the DNA. The sample table contains roughly 30,000 clones; only one count was recorded for roughly nine tenths of them. The ten top clones hold about 26% of the sample.

Study-wide conclusions, independent of this receptor: How much clinical and demographic metadata was included differed by source and by participant, and the metadata was provided uncurated.

The collaborating institutions used their own protocols to collect whole blood in K2EDTA tubes. For TCRbeta analysis, collaborators shipped samples in one of three forms: frozen whole blood, isolated PBMCs, or DNA extracted from either of those sample types. The sequenced sample consisted of peripheral blood. This TCR derives from a man older than 75 with acute or convalescent COVID-19. The chain employs TRBV27 and TRBJ1-1, with 8 middle bases fitting TRBD1. The CDR3 protein sequence reads: CASSFMGTGTVFF. The DNA reads as follows: TGTGCCAGCAGTTTCATGGGGACAGGTACTGTGTTCTTT.